This T cell receptor beta chain was captured by sequencing in a study of blood T cell repertoires in COVID-19. In the study overall: Donors in the United States, Italy and Spain gave samples during acute or convalescent COVID-19.

Method: immunoSEQ multiplex PCR; TCRdb's copy keeps in-frame clones and lacks some. The sample has about 150,000 clones; around 88% are singletons. Looked up from germline, CDR1 is SGDLS and CDR2 is YYNGEE. The CDR3 has 15 residues. V dropped 0 bases and J dropped 0 bases, with 10 bases sitting between them. This receptor was identified in a man aged 55 to 69 with active or convalescent COVID-19. This sequence joins TRBV9 and TRBJ2-7; D uncertain. Sequencing was done on a sample of peripheral blood. Written as DNA, the CDR3 is TGTGCCAGCAGCGTAGATTGGAGAAGCTCCTACGAGCAGTACTTC. Its translation: CASSVDWRSSYEQYF.